The clone carrying this TCR beta chain was observed a few times. Its antigen is still unknown. This entry belongs to a study of lymphopenia after photon versus proton radiotherapy. Trimming shortened V by 1 base and J by 2 bases, and 11 bases separated the two germline ends. This CDR3 contains 15 residues. CDR1 SNHLY and CDR2 FYNNEI come from the germline V gene. Profiled with immunoSEQ multiplex PCR; TCRdb holds only in-frame clones, not every one. The table lists about 65,000 clones, about 90% of them singletons. Study results and limitations: After the lymphocyte nadir, photon-treated repertoires showed oligoclonal expansion, especially of CD8+ Temra cells. Relative stability marked proton patients; photon patients lost diversity and naive cells. Only patients who died were analyzed for survival; proton advantage is unproven. Larger post-nadir TCR diversity loss correlated inversely with survival in deceased patients.

V usage is TRBV2 and J usage is TRBJ1-2; D not certain. The source was peripheral blood, collected from a patient treated with proton-based radiotherapy. The clonotype comes from an elderly man with esophageal cancer. CDR3: CASSEVSGVNYGYTF. In DNA, the CDR3 is TGTGCCAGCAGTGAAGTTTCAGGCGTAAACTATGGCTACACCTTC.